The 8 T cell receptor beta chains listed next were all sequenced from one sample in a study of cytomegalovirus exposure and HLA in healthy donors. It was with 60 Vbeta and 13 Jbeta primers that the PCR ran. Profiling relied on immunoSEQ multiplex PCR, and the TCRdb table lists in-frame clones only, not all of them. The sample shows about 98,000 clones, under 70% of them seen only once. The material sequenced was PBMCs. Every receptor here comes from a man aged 45-60 years in good health and CMV-seronegative.

The rearrangement uses TRBV4-3 and TRBJ2-1; a weak D match, TRBD1 (6 bases). This CDR3 has 13 residues. The V end was cut by 3 bases, the J end by 10 bases, with 13 bases between. The germline gives CDR1 LGHNA, CDR2 YSLEER. This CDR3 reads CASSHLTGSEQFF. For the CDR3, the DNA is TGCGCCAGCAGCCACCTTACAGGGAGCGAGCAGTTCTTC.

This clone appeared a single time. The chain has TRBV28 and TRBJ1-2; D might be TRBD1 (5 bases). V shed 1 base and J shed 2 bases, with 14 bases lying between them. The V gene's germline CDR1 is MDHEN and CDR2 SYDVKM. The CDR3 spans 16 residues. The CDR3 region is CASSLSSYGGNYGYTF. Written as DNA, the CDR3 is TGTGCCAGCAGTTTATCCTCTTACGGGGGGAACTATGGCTACACCTTC.

This clone was recorded a few times. The chain recombines TRBV7-9 with TRBJ1-4; a possible D gene is TRBD1 (5 bases). Trimming took 7 bases from V and 4 from J, leaving 13 bases between them. CDR1 is SEHNR and CDR2 is FQNEAQ in the germline V gene (reference sequence). This CDR3 contains 14 residues. The CDR3 spells CASNPGGSNEKLFF. The CDR3, as DNA: TGTGCCAGCAACCCGGGGGGGAGTAATGAAAAACTGTTTTTT.

As concerns this clone: Other DNA sequences within the sample encode an identical CDR3. The chain combines TRBV27 with TRBJ1-2; 7 nucleotides line up with TRBD1. Germline values: CDR1 MNHEY, CDR2 SMNVEV (reference sequence). Losses at the gene ends were 2 bases for V and 5 bases for J; bases not matched to a gene: 14. The CDR3 has 17 residues. The CDR3 here is CASSLRTGVGYNYGYTF. In DNA, the CDR3 is TGTGCCAGCAGTTTAAGGACAGGTGTCGGATATAATTATGGCTACACCTTC.

The sample holds a few counts of this clone. V is TRBV5-1 and J is TRBJ2-5; 9 positions match TRBD2. CDR3 size: 15 residues. After removal of 0 bases from V and 5 bases from J, the junction contained 5 bases not matched to a gene. The V gene's germline CDR1 is SGHRS and CDR2 YFSETQ. The CDR3 protein is CASSLGLAGKETQYF. The DNA of the CDR3 is TGCGCCAGCAGCTTGGGGCTAGCGGGAAAGGAGACCCAGTACTTC.

This CDR3 is CASSLRQGWGETQYF. CDR3 DNA: TGTGCCAGCAGCCTGAGACAGGGTTGGGGTGAGACCCAGTACTTC. The chain is built from TRBV9 and TRBJ2-5, with TRBD1 matching over 7 bases. Germline CDR1 and CDR2: SGDLS and YYNGEE. The CDR3 runs 15 residues. V shed 4 bases, J shed 5 bases, and the junction held 11 bases outside the gene matches.

V gene TRBV2 combines with J gene TRBJ1-1; 7 bases line up with TRBD1. The J segment lost 7 bases and the V segment lost 2 bases, leaving 1 base of the junction unmatched. The germline gives CDR1 SNHLY, CDR2 FYNNEI. This CDR3 has 12 residues. The DNA of the CDR3 is TGTGCCAGCAGTGAAAACAGGGGTGAAGCTTTCTTT. Protein product: CASSENRGEAFF.

The rearrangement links TRBV25-1 to TRBJ1-1, with TRBD1 as a possible D gene (6 bases). V lost 4 bases and J lost 0, with 15 bases in between. The CDR3 covers 16 residues. The germline V gene has CDR1 MGHDK and CDR2 SYGVNS. The DNA for the CDR3 is TGTGCCAGCAGTGGCCCCGGGACAACCGTGAACACTGAAGCTTTCTTT. Amino acids: CASSGPGTTVNTEAFF.